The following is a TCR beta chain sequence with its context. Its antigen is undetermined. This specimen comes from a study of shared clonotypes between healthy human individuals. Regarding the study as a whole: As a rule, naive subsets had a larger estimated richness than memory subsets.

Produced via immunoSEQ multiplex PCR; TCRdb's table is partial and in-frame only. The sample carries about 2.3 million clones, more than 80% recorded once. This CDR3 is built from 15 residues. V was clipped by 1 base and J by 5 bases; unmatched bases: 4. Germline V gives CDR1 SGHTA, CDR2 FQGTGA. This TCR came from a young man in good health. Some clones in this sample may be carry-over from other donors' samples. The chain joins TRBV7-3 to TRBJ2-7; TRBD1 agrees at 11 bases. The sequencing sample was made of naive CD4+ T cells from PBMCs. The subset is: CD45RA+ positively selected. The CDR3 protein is CASSLKGQGVHEQYF. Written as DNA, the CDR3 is TGTGCCAGCAGCTTAAAGGGACAGGGGGTCCACGAGCAGTACTTC. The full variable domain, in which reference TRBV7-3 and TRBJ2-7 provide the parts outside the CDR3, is GAGVSQTPSNKVTEKGKYVELRCDPISGHTALYWYRQSLGQGPEFLIYFQGTGAADDSGLPNDRFFAVRPEGSVSTLKIQRTERGDSAVYLCASSLKGQGVHEQYFGPGTRLTVT.